The clone carrying this T cell receptor (beta chain) was counted only a few times. The data originate from a study of beta chain features in type 1 diabetes. Investigators reverse transcribed all isolated RNA, so they sequenced expressed TCRB transcripts. Method: immunoSEQ multiplex PCR; TCRdb's copy keeps in-frame clones and lacks some. The sample carries roughly 140,000 clones, roughly 8% recorded once. Germline CDR1 is MNHEY and CDR2 is SVGAGI. The CDR3 totals 15 residues. The ends lost 5 bases at V and 6 bases at J; junction bases unmatched: 3. Input material: central memory CD4+ T cells from blood. The V and J genes are TRBV6-5 and TRBJ2-1; 14 bases line up with TRBD2. This sequence originates from a man between 18 and 29 years old in good health. Written as DNA, the CDR3 is TGTGCCAGCAGTCCGGGACTAGCGGGAGCCAATGAGCAGTTCTTC. Translating it yields CASSPGLAGANEQFF.